The T cell receptor (beta chain) under discussion was sequenced for a study of T cells in narcolepsy. For the study at large: Patients with NT1 or NT2 and healthy control donors were enrolled. General observations from the study: Autoreactive HCRT-specific and TRIB2-specific clonotypes were marked in same-patient CSF-versus-blood CD4+ comparisons. Reportedly, autoreactive clonotypes were serially detected in patients' blood but not controls'. In some patient and control memory CD4+ samples, autoreactive clones were absent.

J lost 3 bases, V lost 1 base, and 4 bases had no gene match. The CDR3 totals 16 residues. Germline V CDR1 and CDR2: SEHNR, FQNEAQ (reference sequence). The protocol was immunoSEQ multiplex PCR, while the TCRdb copy is restricted to in-frame clones and leaves out a portion. The repertoire includes roughly 12,000 clones, 94% of them detected once, and 1.1% sits in the top ten. In the case of this clone: Its antigen remains unidentified.

The chain couples TRBV7-9 to TRBJ2-3, with 10 bases lining up with TRBD2. The sequence came from a human donor with narcolepsy. Input material: CD45RA- memory CD4+ T cells from PBMCs. The CDR3, as DNA: TGTGCCAGCAGCTTAGGAGCTAGCGGGAGTACAGATACGCAGTATTTT. Amino acids: CASSLGASGSTDTQYF.